The source of this T cell receptor beta chain is a study of T cells in localized non-small cell lung cancer. CDR3 length: 15 residues. Looked up from germline, CDR1 is SGHKS and CDR2 is YYEKEE (reference sequence). V shed 0 bases and J shed 0 bases, with 7 bases lying between them. The assay was immunoSEQ multiplex PCR, and TCRdb's table has in-frame clones only and misses some. The sample holds about 31,000 clones; over 75% are singletons and the top ten take 3.5% to 5%. The receptor was isolated from a woman aged 35-70 years with stage III lung adenocarcinoma. Sequences were derived from peripheral blood mononuclear cells, sampled before any cancer treatment. The chain has TRBV5-5 and TRBJ1-3; D ambiguous. CDR3 region: CASSLAPASGNTIYF. CDR3 DNA sequence: TGTGCCAGCAGCTTGGCCCCTGCCTCTGGAAACACCATATATTTT.